This passage covers 17 T cell receptor beta chains from one sample sequenced in a study of T-cell memory formation after mild COVID-19. Each CDR3 protein gets one entry after TCRdb re-called the 5' RACE reads with MiXCR. The repertoire has 560,000 or so distinct CDR3 sequences, roughly a sixth of them found once; the top ten carry just over 8%. The sequenced material came from PBMCs or a T cell subset sorted from them (not recorded which). The receptors come from an adult woman who had mild COVID-19 (a few samples of this study predate the infection). Cell type and time point are not known.

Concerning this clonotype: A much larger clone sits a single nucleotide away, making a read error possible. The rearrangement uses TRBV12-3 or TRBV12-4 and TRBJ2-3, with 8 bases that match TRBD2. The CDR3 extends over 13 amino acids. J was trimmed by 1 base and V by 7 bases; bases with no gene match: 1. CDR3 DNA: TGTGCCAGCAAAGCGGGGGGCACAGATACGCAGTATTTT. Translating it yields CASKAGGTDTQYF.

This clonotype appeared a few times. The gene calls are TRBV7-2 and TRBJ2-3; 8 bases are shared with TRBD2. CDR1 is SGHTA, CDR2 FQGNSA, per germline. V was clipped by 5 bases and J by 1 base; unmatched bases: 11. This CDR3 region has 17 residues. The CDR3, as DNA: TGTGCCAGCAGCCCTAATCCAAGCGGGGGCGGCACAGATACGCAGTATTTT. Its protein product is CASSPNPSGGGTDTQYF. The complete variable domain, with remaining parts taken from reference TRBV7-2 and TRBJ2-3, reads GAGVSQSPSNKVTEKGKDVELRCDPISGHTALYWYRQSLGQGLEFLIYFQGNSAPDKSGLPSDRFSAERTGGSVSTLTIQRTQQEDSAVYLCASSPNPSGGGTDTQYFGPGTRLTVL.

This clonotype was counted only a few times. Written as DNA, the CDR3 is TGCGCCAGCAGCTTGGGACAGATGTGGGATACGCAGTATTTT. This sequence encodes CASSLGQMWDTQYF. V usage is TRBV5-1 and J usage is TRBJ2-3; tentatively, D is TRBD1 (5 bases). CDR3 length: 14 amino acids. CDR1 SGHRS and CDR2 YFSETQ come from the germline V gene. Trimming took off 0 bases at V and 6 bases at J, with 11 bases between the two ends.

This clonotype has more than one count but fewer than ten. V usage is TRBV18 and J usage is TRBJ2-5; TRBD1 matches at 8 bases. Per the germline V gene, CDR1 is KGHSH and CDR2 is LQKENI. V was clipped by 1 base and J by 4 bases; unmatched bases: 5. The CDR3 consists of 15 residues. CDR3 protein: CASSPLRGTGETQYF. Written as DNA, the CDR3 is TGTGCCAGCTCACCACTTCGGGGGACAGGAGAGACCCAGTACTTC.

This sequence joins TRBV20-1 and TRBJ2-1; 11 bases are a match to TRBD2. Trimming cost V 6 bases and J 8 bases; bases outside gene matches: 9. The CDR3 consists of 14 residues. Germline V lookup: CDR1 DFQATT, CDR2 SNEGSKA (reference sequence). CDR3 DNA: TGCAGTGCGTTACTAGCGGGAGTAACCCATGAGCAGTTCTTC. Its translation is CSALLAGVTHEQFF.

This clonotype was picked up a small number of times. V and J are TRBV12-3 or TRBV12-4 and TRBJ2-1; D ambiguous. CDR3 size: 12 residues. V dropped 3 bases and J dropped 5 bases, with 5 bases sitting between them. This CDR3 is CASSFVNNEQFF. The CDR3 nucleotides are TGTGCCAGCAGTTTCGTGAACAATGAGCAGTTCTTC.

The chain couples TRBV7-9 to TRBJ2-1; 16 bases match TRBD2. The CDR3 is made up of 23 amino acids. With 5 bases clipped from V and 4 bases from J, the junction kept 23 bases outside the gene matches. The germline V gene encodes CDR1 SEHNR and CDR2 FQNEAQ (reference sequence). CDR3 loop: CASSRGLAGGPLGMTLSYNEQFF. Here the CDR3 DNA reads TGTGCCAGCAGCCGGGGACTAGCGGGAGGGCCTCTTGGTATGACCCTGTCGTACAATGAGCAGTTCTTC. The variable domain in full, with the rest retrieved from reference TRBV7-9 and TRBJ2-1, is DTGVSQNPRHKITKRGQNVTFRCDPISEHNRLYWYRQTLGQGPEFLTYFQNEAQLEKSRLLSDRFSAERPKGSFSTLEIQRTEQGDSAMYLCASSRGLAGGPLGMTLSYNEQFFGPGTRLTVL.

The gene calls are TRBV7-6 and TRBJ2-7; tentative D call: TRBD1 (7 bases). Germline CDR1 reads SGHVS; CDR2 reads FNYEAQ. This CDR3 is built from 15 residues. With 1 base removed from V and 7 bases from J, the gap between germline ends came to 17 bases. The CDR3 sequence is CASSLVGGGGGEQYF. The CDR3 coding sequence is TGTGCCAGCAGCTTAGTCGGAGGGGGCGGAGGAGAGCAGTACTTC. The whole variable domain, remainder taken from reference TRBV7-6 and TRBJ2-7, is GAGVSQSPRYKVTKRGQDVALRCDPISGHVSLYWYRQALGQGPEFLTYFNYEAQQDKSGLPNDRFSAERPEGSISTLTIQRTEQRDSAMYRCASSLVGGGGGEQYFGPGTRLTVT.

This clonotype was found a few times. The chain has TRBV4-3 and TRBJ2-3, with D uncertain. V was trimmed by 2 bases and J by 10 bases, leaving 10 bases between them. CDR1 is LGHNA and CDR2 is YSLEER in the germline V gene. The CDR3 has 12 residues. Here the CDR3 reads CASSQFGYSQYF. The CDR3 DNA reads TGCGCCAGCAGCCAATTCGGTTATTCGCAGTATTTT.

A few counts support this clonotype. The chain carries TRBV6-2 or TRBV6-3 and TRBJ2-7; 8 positions match TRBD1. This CDR3 region has 16 residues. CDR1 and CDR2 (germline): MNHEY, SVGEGT. V was clipped by 4 bases and J by 1 base; unmatched bases: 9. The CDR3 sequence: CASSWPATGVSYEQYF. The CDR3 nucleotides are TGTGCCAGCAGTTGGCCGGCGACAGGGGTATCCTACGAGCAGTACTTC.

The V gene is TRBV6-1, the J gene TRBJ2-3; 12 bases are shared with TRBD2. From germline, CDR1 is MNHNS and CDR2 SASEGT. The V segment lost 3 bases and the J segment 2 bases; nucleotides outside the gene matches: 3. The CDR3 totals 16 residues. The CDR3: CASSDLAGGHTDTQYF. The CDR3 coding sequence is TGTGCCAGCAGTGACCTAGCGGGGGGGCACACAGATACGCAGTATTTT.

The chain uses TRBV3-1 and TRBJ2-5; TRBD1 agrees at 8 bases. This CDR3 has 19 residues. The ends lost 0 bases at V and 3 bases at J; junction bases unmatched: 15. Per germline, CDR1 LGHDT and CDR2 YNNKEL (reference sequence). The chain's CDR3 is CASSQDEMGQAHLKETQYF. CDR3 DNA sequence: TGTGCCAGCAGCCAAGATGAGATGGGACAGGCCCACCTAAAAGAGACCCAGTACTTC.

CDR3 nucleotide sequence: TGTGCCAGCAGCCAAGATCCTGCCGGGCAGATTGGCGAGACCCAGTACTTC. The encoded protein is CASSQDPAGQIGETQYF. This rearrangement joins TRBV14 to TRBJ2-5; D is undetermined. This CDR3 has 17 residues. Germline CDR1 reads SGHDN; CDR2 reads FVKESK. V was cut by 0 bases and J by 5 bases, with 19 bases left in between. The full variable domain, with the rest looked up from reference TRBV14 and TRBJ2-5, is EAGVTQFPSHSVIEKGQTVTLRCDPISGHDNLYWYRRVMGKEIKFLLHFVKESKQDESGMPNNRFLAERTGGTYSTLKVQPAELEDSGVYFCASSQDPAGQIGETQYFGPGTRLLVL.

This clonotype was counted only a few times. The chain links TRBV24-1 to TRBJ2-2; a weak D match, TRBD2 (6 bases). The CDR3 has 11 amino acids. The ends were cut back, 9 bases at V and 5 bases at J, with 6 bases in the middle. CDR1 KGHDR and CDR2 SFDVKD come from the germline V gene. CDR3 sequence reads: CATGRTGELFF. CDR3 DNA: TGTGCCACCGGGAGGACCGGGGAGCTGTTTTTT.

This clonotype was found once. The DNA for the CDR3 is TGCAGTGCTAGATTTCCTAGCCCAGCCTACAATGAGCAGTTCTTC. Residues: CSARFPSPAYNEQFF. V usage is TRBV20-1 and J usage is TRBJ2-1, with D perhaps TRBD2 (5 bases). This CDR3 is built from 15 residues. The germline gives CDR1 DFQATT, CDR2 SNEGSKA (reference sequence). V was pared by 2 bases and J by 2 bases, with 13 bases between.

V usage is TRBV4-2 and J usage is TRBJ1-5, with TRBD1 identical over 10 bases. The CDR3 spans 14 residues. The germline V gene has CDR1 LGHNA and CDR2 YNFKEQ. V trimming: 4 bases; J trimming: 6 bases; junction bases outside the gene matches: 3. CDR3 sequence reads: CASSPGQGGQPQHF. CDR3 coding DNA: TGTGCCAGCAGCCCCGGACAGGGGGGTCAGCCCCAGCATTTT.

The rearrangement links TRBV10-3 to TRBJ1-6; possible D gene TRBD1, 6 bases. V was cut by 2 bases and J by 8 bases, with 13 bases left in between. Germline V gene sequence: CDR1 ENHRY, CDR2 SYGVKD. The CDR3 spans 15 residues. The CDR3 sequence is CAISERGGWDSPLHF. CDR3 DNA sequence: TGTGCCATCAGTGAGAGGGGGGGATGGGATTCACCCCTCCACTTT.